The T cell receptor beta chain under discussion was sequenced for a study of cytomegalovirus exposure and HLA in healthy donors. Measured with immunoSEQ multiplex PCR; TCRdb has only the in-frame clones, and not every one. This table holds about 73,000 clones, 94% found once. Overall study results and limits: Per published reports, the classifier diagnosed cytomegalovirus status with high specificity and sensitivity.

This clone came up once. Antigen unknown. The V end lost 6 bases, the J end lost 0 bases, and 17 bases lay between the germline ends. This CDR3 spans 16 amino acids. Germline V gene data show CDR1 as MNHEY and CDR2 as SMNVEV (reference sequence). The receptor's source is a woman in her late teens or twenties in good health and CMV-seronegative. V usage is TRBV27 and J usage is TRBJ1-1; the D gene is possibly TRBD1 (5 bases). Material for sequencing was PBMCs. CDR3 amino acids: CASSGGAFLMNTEAFF. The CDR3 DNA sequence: TGTGCCAGCAGCGGTGGGGCCTTCTTGATGAACACTGAAGCTTTCTTT.